The 5 T cell receptor beta chains below come from one sample, sequenced in a study of T cells in Graves' hyperthyroidism and ophthalmopathy (dated 2019 in TCRdb). The library was built by means of multiplex PCR. Data came from an Illumina HiSeq 2000. The TCR beta CDR3 regions were amplified from the RNA transcripts. The first round of RT-PCR for the TCR CDR3 was performed with the HTBI primer set and the Qiagen OneStep RT-PCR kit. In TCRdb, the public reads were trimmed at Q25 with fastp and aligned with MiXCR, with productive beta chains retained. Identical CDR3 protein sequences are pooled into one entry, listed with their most common genes and DNA. The sample data list about 49,000 distinct CDR3 sequences, and roughly 50% of these were observed just once. The ten largest make up 34% of the sample. Sequencing was performed on peripheral blood or thyroid tissue (not recorded which). These TCRs come from a man aged 18 to 29 with Graves' hyperthyroidism.

The gene calls are TRBV7-9 and TRBJ1-2, with 9 bases matching TRBD1. Per germline, CDR1 SEHNR and CDR2 FQNEAQ (reference sequence). Losses at the gene ends were 6 bases for V and 6 bases for J; bases not matched to a gene: 5. CDR3 length: 13 amino acids. The chain's CDR3 is CASSQTGGNGYTF. CDR3 nucleotides: TGTGCCAGCAGTCAAACAGGGGGCAATGGCTACACCTTC.

The CDR3 region has the DNA TGCAGTGCCACGGCCCAGGGGGCGCGGGGCAATCAGCCCCAGCATTTT. Translating it yields CSATAQGARGNQPQHF. The chain is built from TRBV20-1 and TRBJ1-5; 8 bases are shared with TRBD1. Germline CDR1 DFQATT, CDR2 SNEGSKA (reference sequence). The CDR3 totals 16 residues. V lost 6 bases to trimming and J lost 2 bases; unmatched junction nucleotides: 12.

This clonotype was found many times. The chain has TRBV19 and TRBJ2-5; 9 bases line up with TRBD1. The CDR3 runs 14 residues. Germline CDR1 and CDR2: LNHDA and SQIVND (reference sequence). V was pared by 7 bases and J by 5 bases, with 8 bases of the junction left unmatched. For the CDR3, the DNA is TGTGCCAGTAATCCGACAGGGGGTTTGGAGACCCAGTACTTC. This gives the protein CASNPTGGLETQYF.

This clonotype was seen at least ten times. This sequence joins TRBV18 and TRBJ2-3; D assignment may be TRBD1 or TRBD2 (5 bases each). V was pared by 2 bases and J by 4 bases, with 10 bases between. CDR1 KGHSH and CDR2 LQKENI come from the germline V gene. The CDR3 extends over 14 amino acids. This CDR3 is CASSPTVGADTQYF. The CDR3, as DNA: TGTGCCAGCTCACCAACTGTGGGGGCAGATACGCAGTATTTT.

The chain uses TRBV5-1 and TRBJ1-4; D perhaps matches TRBD1 (6 bases). The V end was cut by 4 bases, the J end by 0 bases, with 7 bases between. Germline V lookup: CDR1 SGHRS, CDR2 YFSETQ. The CDR3 is 14 residues long. Here the CDR3 DNA reads TGCGCCAGCAGCCGGACAGCAACTAATGAAAAACTGTTTTTT. Residues: CASSRTATNEKLFF. Using reference TRBV5-1 and TRBJ1-4 for the parts outside the CDR3, the full variable domain is KAGVTQTPRYLIKTRGQQVTLSCSPISGHRSVSWYQQTPGQGLQFLFEYFSETQRNKGNFPGRFSGRQFSNSRSEMNVSTLELGDSALYLCASSRTATNEKLFFGSGTQLSVL.